The 6 T cell receptor beta chains listed next were all sequenced from one sample in a study of CD8 T cells in ankylosing spondylitis. From the 5' RACE reads, TCRdb called clonotypes with MiXCR, one entry per CDR3 protein. Of a few hundred thousand distinct CDR3 sequences in the sample, around 18% are singletons; the top ten hold roughly 8%. Sequencing was performed on blood, either unsorted or a sorted T cell fraction (not recorded which). The receptors shown here come from a male donor with ankylosing spondylitis or in good health (not recorded which).

This clonotype was counted between two and nine times. The CDR3 bases are TGTGCCAGCTCCCCAATGGAGGGGGCTTGGACTGAAGCTTTCTTT. Translating gives CASSPMEGAWTEAFF. The chain has TRBV18 and TRBJ1-1, with 7 bases lining up with TRBD1. Germline lookup yields CDR1 KGHSH and CDR2 LQKENI. Trimming at V came to 6 bases and at J to 5 bases, leaving 12 bases not matched to a gene. The CDR3 spans 15 residues.

Comments on this clonotype: The germline gene is not matched at one end of the junction; a read error may be the cause. The chain joins TRBV3-1 to TRBJ2-1; 11 positions match TRBD2. CDR1 is LGHDT, CDR2 YNNKEL, per germline (reference sequence). This CDR3 region has 15 residues. CDR3 region: CDSSRQTSGNNEQFF. The CDR3 DNA is TGTGACAGCAGCCGGCAGACTAGCGGGAATAATGAGCAGTTCTTC.

This clonotype was detected a few times. The chain carries TRBV3-1 and TRBJ2-5, with D possibly matching TRBD1 (6 bases). Trimming took 4 bases from V and 5 from J, leaving 14 bases between them. Per germline, CDR1 LGHDT and CDR2 YNNKEL (reference sequence). The length of the CDR3 is 14 residues. As DNA, the CDR3 is TGTGCCAGCAGCCGAGTACAGGGTCAGGAGACCCAGTACTTC. It encodes CASSRVQGQETQYF.

J is TRBJ2-3 and V is TRBV12-3 or TRBV12-4; D remains ambiguous. V gave up 1 base and J gave up 11 bases, with 10 bases separating them. This CDR3 is 12 amino acids long. CDR3 region: CASSLVTVKQYF. The CDR3 bases are TGTGCCAGCAGTTTAGTCACAGTTAAGCAGTATTTT.

This clonotype was seen only once. The J gene is TRBJ2-2, the V gene TRBV6-1, with TRBD2 as a possible D gene (5 bases). CDR1 and CDR2 (germline): MNHNS, SASEGT. V was clipped by 7 bases and J by 1 base, with 16 bases between them. The CDR3 is 16 residues long. The CDR3 region is CASTPLGGLNTGELFF. CDR3 DNA sequence: TGTGCCAGCACCCCCTTAGGAGGCCTGAACACCGGGGAGCTGTTTTTT.

This clonotype was recorded only once. V usage is TRBV10-3 and J usage is TRBJ2-2; no definite D call. V was trimmed by 0 bases and J by 0 bases, leaving 8 bases between them. The CDR3 is 16 residues long. The germline V gene encodes CDR1 ENHRY and CDR2 SYGVKD. This chain's CDR3 is CAISESGRPNTGELFF. CDR3 sequence (DNA): TGTGCCATCAGTGAGTCGGGCCGTCCGAACACCGGGGAGCTGTTTTTT.